These T cell receptor beta chains were read from a single sample in a study of STAT5B mutations in CD4+ large granular lymphocyte leukemia. Repertoires were generated with immunoSEQ multiplex PCR, while TCRdb's copy carries only in-frame clones and drops some. The sample consists of fewer than 40,000 clones, approximately 72% of them appearing once. Sequencing was carried out using CD4+ T cells from blood buffy coats. The receptors derive from a human donor in good health. Both conserved end residues are part of each CDR3. The order of the fields is D gene, clone size, V gene, J gene, CDR3 DNA, CDR3 protein. A D gene is named only where the DNA matches it firmly. Not all rows give a size; the values are once, few, many and, for expanded clones, a class.

D gene: NA; clone size: NA; V gene: TRBV19; J gene: TRBJ2-2; CDR3 DNA: TGTGCCAGTAGGACGACTAGCACCGGGGAGCTGTTTTTT; CDR3 protein: CASRTTSTGELFF
D gene: NA; clone size: NA; V gene: TRBV7-9; J gene: TRBJ1-6; CDR3 DNA: TGTGCCAGCACCACGTCGGTTTTGGACTCACCCCTCCACTTT; CDR3 protein: CASTTSVLDSPLHF
D gene: NA; clone size: few; V gene: TRBV19; J gene: TRBJ1-1; CDR3 DNA: TGTGCCAGTTCTGGACAAAACACTGAAGCTTTCTTT; CDR3 protein: CASSGQNTEAFF
D gene: NA; clone size: NA; V gene: TRBV28; J gene: TRBJ1-6; CDR3 DNA: TGTGCCAGCGCAACTACGGGGTATAATTCACCCCTCCACTTT; CDR3 protein: CASATTGYNSPLHF
D gene: TRBD1; clone size: NA; V gene: TRBV28; J gene: TRBJ1-4; CDR3 DNA: TGTGCCAGCAGTCTACTCGGGACAGGGGCCTTATCTGAAAAACTGTTTTTT; CDR3 protein: CASSLLGTGALSEKLFF
D gene: NA; clone size: few; V gene: TRBV18; J gene: TRBJ2-7; CDR3 DNA: TGTGCCAGCTCACCACAGGGGACGCATGGGGACGAGCAGTACTTC; CDR3 protein: CASSPQGTHGDEQYF
D gene: TRBD1; clone size: NA; V gene: TRBV5-4; J gene: TRBJ1-1; CDR3 DNA: TGTGCCAGCAGCCCTACCTGGGACAGGGTGTGGACTGAAGCTTTCTTT; CDR3 protein: CASSPTWDRVWTEAFF
D gene: NA; clone size: NA; V gene: TRBV11-2; J gene: TRBJ1-2; CDR3 DNA: TGTGCCAGCAGCTTAGGAGCCTCCTATGGCTACACCTTC; CDR3 protein: CASSLGASYGYTF
D gene: TRBD2; clone size: NA; V gene: TRBV7-3; J gene: TRBJ2-7; CDR3 DNA: TGTGCCAGCAGCTCTAAGCGGGAGGGCCGAGATTGGCGGTACTTC; CDR3 protein: CASSSKREGRDWRYF
D gene: NA; clone size: once; V gene: TRBV7-8; J gene: TRBJ2-3; CDR3 DNA: TGTGCCAGCAGCTTAGGGCCTGGCACAGATACGCAGTATTTT; CDR3 protein: CASSLGPGTDTQYF
D gene: NA; clone size: few; V gene: TRBV9; J gene: TRBJ2-1; CDR3 DNA: TGTGCCAGCAGCGTAGGAGGCGGTACCTACAATGAGCAGTTCTTC; CDR3 protein: CASSVGGGTYNEQFF
D gene: TRBD2; clone size: NA; V gene: TRBV19; J gene: TRBJ2-3; CDR3 DNA: TGTGCCAGTAGTGTTAAGACTAGCGATACGCAGTATTTT; CDR3 protein: CASSVKTSDTQYF
D gene: NA; clone size: NA; V gene: TRBV19; J gene: TRBJ2-6; CDR3 DNA: TGTGCCAGTAGGGCAGGGGAGGCTGGGGCCAACGTCCTGACTTTC; CDR3 protein: CASRAGEAGANVLTF